This T cell receptor beta chain comes out of a study of shared clonotypes between healthy human individuals. At the level of the study: Each donor's CD4 naive and CD4 memory cells filled three plates apiece, CD8 naive two, and CD8 memory one.

As processed by the authors: ImmunoSEQ sequences covered only the junction and lacked quality scores; filtering therefore differed. Sequencing was performed with immunoSEQ multiplex PCR; in TCRdb, only in-frame clones are kept and a portion is missing. That table supplies the V and J calls and clone size; D and trimming were determined from the DNA. There are fewer than 3 million clones in the sample; under 95% occur only once, and about 0.36% lies in the top ten. Healthy HIV-negative adults without recent acute infections or vaccinations served as donors. Everyone who donated was a Caucasian adult who lived in Nashville, Tennessee. The CDR3 consists of 13 residues. Deletions cut 8 bases from V and 5 bases from J, with 14 bases between. Germline values: CDR1 MGHRA, CDR2 YSYEKL.

The chain combines TRBV4-1 with TRBJ2-3; TRBD2 might be the D (6 bases). The TCR sequence derives from a young man in good health. Some clones in this sample may be carry-over from other donors' samples. Sequencing was performed on naive CD4+ T cells from PBMCs. Stated subset: CD45RA+ positively selected. As DNA, the CDR3 is TGCGCCAGCGCCCAATGGGGGGTAGATACGCAGTATTTT. Amino acids: CASAQWGVDTQYF.